Listed here is a single T cell receptor beta chain. The antigen remains unidentified. With 4 bases clipped from V and 8 bases from J, the junction kept 6 bases outside the gene matches. CDR3 size: 14 residues. Germline loops: CDR1 SGHDT, CDR2 YYEEEE. Regarding treatment: 10-day PBMC culture with coronavirus spike peptide pools or control peptides (ViraFEST assay). This sample is part of a study of vaccination and CD4 T cells after COVID-19. Study background: Convalescent patients gave post-COVID blood a median roughly 96 days post-diagnosis, range 35 to 161. Overlapping peptides covering the spike proteins of SARS-CoV-2, HCoV-NL63, HCoV-OC43 and HCoV-229E were added to stimulate cells.

An Oncomine TCR Beta short-read assay was used to sequence the DNA from cultured CD4+ T cells. Scientists extracted genomic DNA from CD4+ T cells grown in culture. TCRdb fed the PCR reads into MiXCR, producing one record per CDR3 protein. The sample shows about 14,000 distinct CDR3 sequences, roughly 42% of them seen only once. V is TRBV5-6 and J is TRBJ1-6; 7 positions agree with TRBD1. Sequences were obtained from CD4+ T cells from blood, cultured in vitro. The TCR originated in a human donor who had recovered from COVID-19. The CDR3 protein is CASSRRDRDSPLHF. In DNA, the CDR3 is TGTGCCAGCAGCCGCCGGGACAGAGATTCACCCCTCCACTTT.